This TCR beta chain emerged from a study of blood T cell repertoires in COVID-19. This clone was detected only a few times. Germline values: CDR1 LGHNA, CDR2 YSLEER. The CDR3 contains 16 residues. J was trimmed by 3 bases and V by 4 bases; bases with no gene match: 11. Assay: immunoSEQ multiplex PCR; the TCRdb copy retains only in-frame clones and omits some. The sample holds approximately 300,000 clones, around 85% seen once. Which cohort a participant joined came from the clinical history participants gave. A COVID-19 case was met by exposed participants within 2 weeks before study entry. J is TRBJ2-7 and V is TRBV4-3; 8 bases agree with TRBD2. The sequence derives from a woman aged 25 to 45 who had been exposed to COVID-19. Sequencing used PBMCs or T cells enriched from blood (not recorded which). This CDR3 reads CASSPDIAGWNYEQYF. In DNA, the CDR3 is TGCGCCAGCAGCCCCGATATAGCGGGGTGGAACTACGAGCAGTACTTC.